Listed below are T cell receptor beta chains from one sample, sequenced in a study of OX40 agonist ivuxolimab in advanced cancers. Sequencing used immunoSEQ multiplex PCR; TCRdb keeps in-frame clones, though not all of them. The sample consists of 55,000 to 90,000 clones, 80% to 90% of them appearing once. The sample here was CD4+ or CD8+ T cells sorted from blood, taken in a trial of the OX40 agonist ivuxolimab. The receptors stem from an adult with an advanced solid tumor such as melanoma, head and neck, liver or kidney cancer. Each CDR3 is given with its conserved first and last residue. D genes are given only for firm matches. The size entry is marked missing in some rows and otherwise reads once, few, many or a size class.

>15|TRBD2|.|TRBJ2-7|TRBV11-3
CASSPSGGVSYEQYF
TGTGCCAGCAGCCCTAGCGGGGGGGTCTCCTACGAGCAGTACTTC
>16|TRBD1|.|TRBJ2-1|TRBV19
CASSYRTGRTYNEQFF
TGTGCCAGTAGTTATCGGACAGGTCGCACCTACAATGAGCAGTTCTTC
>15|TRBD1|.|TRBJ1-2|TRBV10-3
CAISEPQGGASGYTF
TGTGCCATCAGTGAGCCCCAGGGGGGCGCTAGCGGCTACACCTTC
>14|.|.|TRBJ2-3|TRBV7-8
CASSFNPGTDTQYF
TGTGCCAGCAGCTTCAATCCAGGCACAGATACGCAGTATTTT
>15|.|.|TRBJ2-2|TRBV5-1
CASGRIGGHTGELFF
TGCGCCAGCGGACGAATCGGGGGACACACCGGGGAGCTGTTTTTT
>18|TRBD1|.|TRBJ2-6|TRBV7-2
CASSLGDRVGRLPSVLTF
TGTGCCAGCAGCTTAGGTGACAGGGTGGGTCGTTTACCAAGCGTCCTGACTTTC
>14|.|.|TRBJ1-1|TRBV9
CASSVEGRGRATFF
TGTGCCAGCAGCGTAGAGGGTAGAGGGCGCGCAACTTTCTTT
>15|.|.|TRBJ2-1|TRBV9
CASSPLRVSYNEQFF
TGTGCCAGCAGCCCTTTACGGGTCTCCTACAATGAGCAGTTCTTC
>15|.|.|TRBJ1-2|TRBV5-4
CASSQVGQGALGCTF
.
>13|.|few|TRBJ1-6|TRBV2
CASDERGDSPLHF
TGTGCCAGCGACGAAAGGGGTGATTCACCCCTCCACTTT
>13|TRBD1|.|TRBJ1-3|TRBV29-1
CSARTGSGNTIYF
TGCAGCGCTCGGACAGGCTCTGGAAACACCATATATTTT
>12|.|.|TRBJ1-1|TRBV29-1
CSAAEMNTEAFF
TGCAGCGCCGCGGAGATGAACACTGAAGCTTTCTTT
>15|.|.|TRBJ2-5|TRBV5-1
CASSDRFRKGETQYF
TGCGCCAGCAGCGATCGTTTTAGGAAAGGAGAGACCCAGTACTTC